This T cell receptor (beta chain) was recorded in a study of neoadjuvant nivolumab and ipilimumab in lung cancer. V lost 2 bases to trimming and J lost 3 bases, with 8 bases between them. Germline V gene data show CDR1 as SGHDN and CDR2 as FVKESK. The CDR3 runs 13 residues. Details on this clone: Antigen: not known.

Study-level findings and limits: Pretherapy blood TCR richness correlated positively with resected tumor richness. A small number of samples were TCR sequenced. From pretherapy to surgery, tumor richness and clonality rose with dual therapy.

Assay: immunoSEQ multiplex PCR; the TCRdb copy retains only in-frame clones and omits some. This sample has 10,000 to 15,000 clones, with roughly 75% found just once. This chain uses TRBV14 with TRBJ2-7, with D maybe TRBD2 (6 bases). The clonotype originates from an adult with non-small cell lung cancer. The source material was peripheral blood, sampled after neoadjuvant nivolumab, alone or with ipilimumab, at or shortly before surgery. The CDR3 region is CASSQPAGYEQYF. CDR3 DNA: TGTGCCAGCAGCCAACCAGCGGGCTACGAGCAGTACTTC.